The clone carrying this TCR beta chain came up a few times. Its target is unknown. The record originates from a study of beta chain features in type 1 diabetes. General study findings and limits: There were fewer insertions and more deletions at the VDJ junctions of type 1 diabetes patients. Small HLA sub-analyses could not settle whether HLA shapes TCRB rearrangement. Among patients, naive, central memory and Treg TCRB repertoires appeared more similar than among healthy donors.

What was sequenced were expressed TCRB transcripts, since all of the isolated RNA had been reverse transcribed. Naive, central memory and regulatory T cell samples yielded roughly 3.5 million reads on average. Repertoires were generated with immunoSEQ multiplex PCR, while TCRdb's copy carries only in-frame clones and drops some. The data show about 350,000 clones, around 19% seen once. There are 14 residues in the CDR3. CDR1 is GTSNPN and CDR2 is SVGIG in the germline V gene (reference sequence). The V segment lost 4 bases and the J segment 2 bases; nucleotides outside the gene matches: 4. Material: naive CD4+ T cells from blood. This clonotype was sampled from a woman aged 18-29 years in good health. The chain couples TRBV30 to TRBJ1-1, with 10 positions matching TRBD1. The CDR3, as DNA: TGTGCCTGGAAGGACAGGGGGATCAACACTGAAGCTTTCTTT. Protein sequence: CAWKDRGINTEAFF.